This TCR beta chain was identified in a study of T cell responses to AZD1222 COVID-19 vaccine. Overall study context: Combined were second doses at about 4 or about 12 weeks.

Germline V gene data show CDR1 as SQVTM and CDR2 as ANQGSEA. V gave up 4 bases and J gave up 4 bases, with 22 bases separating them. This CDR3 region has 16 residues. Overall study findings and caveats: There were repertoire samples only from the period after the peak T cell response.

TCRdb's copy holds only in-frame clones and misses some; the assay was immunoSEQ multiplex PCR. The sample consists of 200,000 or so clones, around 94% of them appearing once. Regarding this clone: Its antigen remains unidentified.

This clonotype originated in an adult in good health. The genes are TRBV29-1 and TRBJ1-2; perhaps TRBD1 as D (5 bases). The source material was peripheral blood, sampled on day 0 of AZD1222 vaccination. Here the CDR3 DNA reads TGCAGCGTTGGACCTCCTTATGCCGGGACCAGCTATGGCTACACCTTC. It specifies CSVGPPYAGTSYGYTF.